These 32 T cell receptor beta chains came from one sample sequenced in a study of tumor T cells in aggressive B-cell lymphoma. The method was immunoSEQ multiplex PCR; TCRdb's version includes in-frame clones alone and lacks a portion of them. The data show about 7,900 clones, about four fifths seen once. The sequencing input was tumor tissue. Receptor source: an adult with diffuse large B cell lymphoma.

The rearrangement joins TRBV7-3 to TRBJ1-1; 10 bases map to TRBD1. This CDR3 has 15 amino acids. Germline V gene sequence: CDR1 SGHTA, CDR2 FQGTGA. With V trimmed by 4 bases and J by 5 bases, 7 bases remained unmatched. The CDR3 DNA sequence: TGTGCCAGCAGCTCAGAGACAGGGGGCGTTACTGAAGCTTTCTTT. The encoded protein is CASSSETGGVTEAFF.

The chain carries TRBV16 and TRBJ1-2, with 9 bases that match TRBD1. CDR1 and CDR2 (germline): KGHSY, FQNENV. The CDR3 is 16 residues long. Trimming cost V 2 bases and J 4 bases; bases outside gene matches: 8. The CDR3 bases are TGTGCCAGCAGCCAACTAGGGGGACAGGGTTCCTATGGCTACACCTTC. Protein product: CASSQLGGQGSYGYTF.

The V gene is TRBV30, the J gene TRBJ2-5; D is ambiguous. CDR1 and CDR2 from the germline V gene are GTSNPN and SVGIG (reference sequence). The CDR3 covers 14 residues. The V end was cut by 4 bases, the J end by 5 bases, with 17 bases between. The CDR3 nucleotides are TGTGCCTGGACCCCGAACGGTGGTCGCGAGACCCAGTACTTC. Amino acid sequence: CAWTPNGGRETQYF.

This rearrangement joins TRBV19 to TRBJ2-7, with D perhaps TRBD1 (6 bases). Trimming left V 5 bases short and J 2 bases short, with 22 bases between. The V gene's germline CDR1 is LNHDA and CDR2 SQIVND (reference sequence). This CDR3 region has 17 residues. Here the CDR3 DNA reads TGTGCCAGTAGTGCGGCCGGGACATCTCGTACAACCTACGAGCAGTACTTC. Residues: CASSAAGTSRTTYEQYF.

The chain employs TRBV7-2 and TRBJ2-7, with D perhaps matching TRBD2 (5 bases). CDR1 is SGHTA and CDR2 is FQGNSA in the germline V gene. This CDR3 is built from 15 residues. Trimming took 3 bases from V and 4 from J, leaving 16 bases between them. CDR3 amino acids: CASSLSRLAGYEQYF. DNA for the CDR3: TGTGCCAGCAGCTTGTCTCGGCTAGCCGGTTACGAGCAGTACTTC.

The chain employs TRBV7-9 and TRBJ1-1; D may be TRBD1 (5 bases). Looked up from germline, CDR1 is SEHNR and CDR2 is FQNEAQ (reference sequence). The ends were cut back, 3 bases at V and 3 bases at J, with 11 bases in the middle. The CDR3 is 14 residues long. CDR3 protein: CASSFQGMDTEAFF. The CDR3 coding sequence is TGTGCCAGCAGCTTCCAGGGAATGGACACTGAAGCTTTCTTT.

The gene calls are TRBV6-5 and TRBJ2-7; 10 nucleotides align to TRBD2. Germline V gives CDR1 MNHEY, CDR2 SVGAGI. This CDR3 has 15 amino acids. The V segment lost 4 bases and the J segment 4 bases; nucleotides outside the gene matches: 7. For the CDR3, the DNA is TGTGCCAGCAGTTGGACCGGGACTAGCGCGTACGAGCAGTACTTC. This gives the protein CASSWTGTSAYEQYF.

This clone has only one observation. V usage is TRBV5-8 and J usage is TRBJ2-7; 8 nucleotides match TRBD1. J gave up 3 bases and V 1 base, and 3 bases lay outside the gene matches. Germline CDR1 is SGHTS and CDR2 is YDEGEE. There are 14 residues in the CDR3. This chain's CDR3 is CASSLFGTGYEQYF. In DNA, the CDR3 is TGTGCCAGCAGCTTGTTCGGGACAGGCTACGAGCAGTACTTC.

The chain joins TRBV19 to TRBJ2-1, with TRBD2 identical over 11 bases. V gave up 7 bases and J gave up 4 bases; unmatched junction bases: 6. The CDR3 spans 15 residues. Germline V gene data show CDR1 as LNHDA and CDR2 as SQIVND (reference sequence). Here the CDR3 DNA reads TGTGCCAGTAATACCGGGACTAGCGGATACAATGAGCAGTTCTTC. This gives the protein CASNTGTSGYNEQFF.

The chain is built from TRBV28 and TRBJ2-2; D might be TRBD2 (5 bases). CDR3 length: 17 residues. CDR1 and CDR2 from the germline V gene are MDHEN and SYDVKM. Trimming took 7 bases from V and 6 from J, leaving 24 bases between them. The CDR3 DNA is TGTGCCAGCATTCTGCCCCCAGGACTGTTGGATCCCGGGGAGCTGTTTTTT. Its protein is CASILPPGLLDPGELFF.

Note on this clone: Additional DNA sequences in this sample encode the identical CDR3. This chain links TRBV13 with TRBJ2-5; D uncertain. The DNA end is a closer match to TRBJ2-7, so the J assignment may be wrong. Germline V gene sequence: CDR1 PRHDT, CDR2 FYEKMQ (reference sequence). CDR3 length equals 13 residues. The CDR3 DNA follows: TGTGCCAGCAGCTCAGAGTGGAGCTACGAGCAGTACTTC. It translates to CASSSEWSYEQYF.

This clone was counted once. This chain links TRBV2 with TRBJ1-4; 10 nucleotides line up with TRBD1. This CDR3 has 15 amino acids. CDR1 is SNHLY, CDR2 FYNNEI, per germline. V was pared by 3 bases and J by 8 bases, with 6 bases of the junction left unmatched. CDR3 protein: CASSDIGTGDEKLFF. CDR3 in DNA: TGTGCCAGCAGTGATATCGGGACAGGGGACGAAAAACTGTTTTTT.

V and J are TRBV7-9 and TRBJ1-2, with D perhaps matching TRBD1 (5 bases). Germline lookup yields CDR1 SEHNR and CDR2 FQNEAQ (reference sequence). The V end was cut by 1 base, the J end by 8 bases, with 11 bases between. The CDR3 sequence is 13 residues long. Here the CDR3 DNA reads TGTGCCAGCAGCTTAGTGACAGTAGACGGCTACACCTTC. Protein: CASSLVTVDGYTF.

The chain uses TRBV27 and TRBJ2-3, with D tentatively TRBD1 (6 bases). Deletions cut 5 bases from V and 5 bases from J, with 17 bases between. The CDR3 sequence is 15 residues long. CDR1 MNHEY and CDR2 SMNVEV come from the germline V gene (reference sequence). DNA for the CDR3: TGTGCCAGCAGTCTTTACCTTGGCAGGGGAGATACGCAGTATTTT. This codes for CASSLYLGRGDTQYF.

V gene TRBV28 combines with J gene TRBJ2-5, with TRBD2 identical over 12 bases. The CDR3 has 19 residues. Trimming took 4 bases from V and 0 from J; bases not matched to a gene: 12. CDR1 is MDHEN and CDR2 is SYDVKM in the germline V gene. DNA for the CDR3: TGTGCCAGCAGTTATGGAGGGGCCGGACTAGCGGGGTACCAAGAGACCCAGTACTTC. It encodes CASSYGGAGLAGYQETQYF. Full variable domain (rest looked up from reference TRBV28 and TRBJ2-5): DVKVTQSSRYLVKRTGEKVFLECVQDMDHENMFWYRQDPGLGLRLIYFSYDVKMKEKGDIPEGYSVSREKKERFSLILESASTNQTSMYLCASSYGGAGLAGYQETQYFGPGTRLLVL.

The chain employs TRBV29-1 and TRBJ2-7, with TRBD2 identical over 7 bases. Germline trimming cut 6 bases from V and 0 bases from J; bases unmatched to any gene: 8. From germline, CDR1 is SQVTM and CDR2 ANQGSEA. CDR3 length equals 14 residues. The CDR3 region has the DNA TGCAGCGTGAGTCCGGGGGGTAGCTCCTACGAGCAGTACTTC. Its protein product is CSVSPGGSSYEQYF.

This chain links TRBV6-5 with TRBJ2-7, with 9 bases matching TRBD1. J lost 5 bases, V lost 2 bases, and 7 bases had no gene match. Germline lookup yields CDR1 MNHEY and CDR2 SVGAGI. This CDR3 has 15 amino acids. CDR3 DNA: TGTGCCAGCAGTTACCCCGGGACAGGGATCGACGAGCAGTACTTC. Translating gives CASSYPGTGIDEQYF.

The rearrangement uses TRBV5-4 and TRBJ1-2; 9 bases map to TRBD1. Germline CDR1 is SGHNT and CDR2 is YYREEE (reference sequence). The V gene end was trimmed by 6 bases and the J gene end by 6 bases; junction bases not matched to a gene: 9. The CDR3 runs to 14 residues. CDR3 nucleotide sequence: TGTGCCAGCACCCGGACAGGGGATTCCGATGGCTACACCTTC. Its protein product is CASTRTGDSDGYTF.

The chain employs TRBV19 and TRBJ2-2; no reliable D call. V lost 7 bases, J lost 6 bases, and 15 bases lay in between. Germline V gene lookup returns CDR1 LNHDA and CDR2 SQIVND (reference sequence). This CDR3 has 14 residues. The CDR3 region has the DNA TGTGCCAGTACGCTCCGCAAGCCCGCCGGGGAGCTGTTTTTT. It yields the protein CASTLRKPAGELFF.

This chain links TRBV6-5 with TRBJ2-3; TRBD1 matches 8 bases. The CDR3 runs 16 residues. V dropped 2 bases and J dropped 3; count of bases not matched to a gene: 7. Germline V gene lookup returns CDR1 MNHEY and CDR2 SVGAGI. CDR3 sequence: CASSYDGQGGTDTQYF. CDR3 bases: TGTGCCAGCAGTTACGATGGACAGGGTGGGACAGATACGCAGTATTTT.

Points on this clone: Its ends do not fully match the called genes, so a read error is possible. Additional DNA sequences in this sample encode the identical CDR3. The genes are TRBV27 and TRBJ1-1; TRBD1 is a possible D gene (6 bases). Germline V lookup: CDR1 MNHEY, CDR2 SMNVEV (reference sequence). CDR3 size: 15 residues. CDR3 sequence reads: CASSSVGQPNTEAFF. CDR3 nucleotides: TGTGCCAGCAGTTCCGTCGGACAGCCGAACACTGAAGCTTTTTTT.

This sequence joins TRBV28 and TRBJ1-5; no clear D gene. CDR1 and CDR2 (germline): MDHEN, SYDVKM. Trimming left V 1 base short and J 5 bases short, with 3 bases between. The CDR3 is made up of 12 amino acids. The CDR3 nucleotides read TGTGCCAGCAGTTTATCTCATCAGCCCCAGCATTTT. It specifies CASSLSHQPQHF.

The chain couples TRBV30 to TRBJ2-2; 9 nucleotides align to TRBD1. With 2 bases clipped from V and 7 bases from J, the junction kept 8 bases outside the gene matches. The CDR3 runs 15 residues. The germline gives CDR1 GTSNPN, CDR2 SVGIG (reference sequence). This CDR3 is CAWSLRDRDFGELFF. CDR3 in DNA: TGTGCCTGGAGTTTAAGGGACAGGGATTTCGGGGAGCTGTTTTTT. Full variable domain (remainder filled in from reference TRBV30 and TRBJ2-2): SQTIHQWPATLVQPVGSPLSLECTVEGTSNPNLYWYRQAAGRGLQLLFYSVGIGQISSEVPQNLSASRPQDRQFILSSKKLLLSDSGFYLCAWSLRDRDFGELFFGEGSRLTVL.

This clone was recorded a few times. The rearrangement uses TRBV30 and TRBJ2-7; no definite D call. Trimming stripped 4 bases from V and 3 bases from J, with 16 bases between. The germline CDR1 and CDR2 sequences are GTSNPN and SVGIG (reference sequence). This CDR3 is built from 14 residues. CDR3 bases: TGTGCCTGGACTGGGCCGCGACGAAACTACGAGCAGTACTTC. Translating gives CAWTGPRRNYEQYF.

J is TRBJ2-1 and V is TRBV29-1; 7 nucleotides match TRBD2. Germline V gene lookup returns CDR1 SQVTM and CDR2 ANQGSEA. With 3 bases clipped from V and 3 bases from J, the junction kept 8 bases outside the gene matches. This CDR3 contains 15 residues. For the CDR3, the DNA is TGCAGCGTTGATTCGGAAGCGGGAAGCTACAATGAGCAGTTCTTC. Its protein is CSVDSEAGSYNEQFF.

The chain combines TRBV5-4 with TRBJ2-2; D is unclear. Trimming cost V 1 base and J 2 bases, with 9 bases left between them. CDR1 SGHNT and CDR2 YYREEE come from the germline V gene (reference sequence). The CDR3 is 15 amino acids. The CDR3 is CASSLSLSNTGELFF. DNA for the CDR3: TGTGCCAGCAGCTTGTCTCTTAGCAACACCGGGGAGCTGTTTTTT.

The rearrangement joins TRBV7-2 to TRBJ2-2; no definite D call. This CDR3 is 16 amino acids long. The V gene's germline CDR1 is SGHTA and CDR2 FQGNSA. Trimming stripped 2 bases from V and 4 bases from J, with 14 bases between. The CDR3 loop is CASSLFLKTTTGELFF. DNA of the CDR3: TGTGCCAGCAGCTTATTTCTTAAGACAACCACCGGGGAGCTGTTTTTT. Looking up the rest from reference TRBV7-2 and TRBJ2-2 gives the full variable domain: GAGVSQSPSNKVTEKGKDVELRCDPISGHTALYWYRQSLGQGLEFLIYFQGNSAPDKSGLPSDRFSAERTGGSVSTLTIQRTQQEDSAVYLCASSLFLKTTTGELFFGEGSRLTVL.

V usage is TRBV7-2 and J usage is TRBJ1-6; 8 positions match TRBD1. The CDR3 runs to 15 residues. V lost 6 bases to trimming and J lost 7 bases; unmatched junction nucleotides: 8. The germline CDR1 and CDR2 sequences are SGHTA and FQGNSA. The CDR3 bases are TGTGCCAGCAGATCCAGGACAGGGAGAAATTCACCCCTCCACTTT. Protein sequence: CASRSRTGRNSPLHF.

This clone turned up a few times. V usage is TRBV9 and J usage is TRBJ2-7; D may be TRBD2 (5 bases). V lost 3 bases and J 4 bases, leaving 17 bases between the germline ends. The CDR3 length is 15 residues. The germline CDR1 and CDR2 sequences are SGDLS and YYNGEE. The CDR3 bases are TGTGCCAGCAGCGCCGAAGGGCTGGGAGAATACGAGCAGTACTTC. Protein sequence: CASSAEGLGEYEQYF.

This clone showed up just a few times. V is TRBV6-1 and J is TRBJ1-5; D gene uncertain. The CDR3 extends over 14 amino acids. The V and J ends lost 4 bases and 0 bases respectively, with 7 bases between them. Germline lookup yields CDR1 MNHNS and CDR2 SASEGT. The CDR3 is CASSGSYSNQPQHF. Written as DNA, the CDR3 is TGTGCCAGCAGTGGCAGTTATAGCAATCAGCCCCAGCATTTT.

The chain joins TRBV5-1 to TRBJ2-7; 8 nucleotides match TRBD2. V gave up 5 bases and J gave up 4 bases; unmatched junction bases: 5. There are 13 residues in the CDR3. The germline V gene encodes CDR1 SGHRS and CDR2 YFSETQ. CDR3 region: CASSPGLGYEQYF. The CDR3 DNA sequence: TGCGCCAGCAGTCCGGGACTAGGGTACGAGCAGTACTTC.

The DNA for the CDR3 is TGTGCACTACGGGGGAGTGGCGGGTACAATGAGCAGTTCTTC. This encodes CALRGSGGYNEQFF. The chain links TRBV28 to TRBJ2-1, with D tentatively TRBD2 (6 bases). From germline, CDR1 is MDHEN and CDR2 SYDVKM. The CDR3 is 14 residues long. The complete variable domain, with remaining parts taken from reference TRBV28 and TRBJ2-1, reads DVKVTQSSRYLVKRTGEKVFLECVQDMDHENMFWYRQDPGLGLRLIYFSYDVKMKEKGDIPEGYSVSREKKERFSLILESASTNQTSMYLCALRGSGGYNEQFFGPGTRLTVL.